One and the same sample provided the 21 T cell receptor beta chains below, sequenced in a study of T cells in Graves' hyperthyroidism and ophthalmopathy. RNA transcripts were the template for amplifying TCR beta CDR3 regions. RT-PCR in the first round (using the HTBI primer set) targeted the TCR CDR3. TCRdb ran MiXCR on the multiplex PCR reads and lists one entry per CDR3 protein. The sample gives hundreds of thousands of distinct CDR3 sequences, around 22% of which show up once; approximately 10% is in the top ten. The sample taken for sequencing was blood. Receptors were obtained from a woman in her 30s with Graves' ophthalmopathy.

In this sample, this clonotype turned up many times. This chain links TRBV4-1 with TRBJ2-7, with D possibly matching TRBD2 (5 bases). In germline, CDR1 is MGHRA, CDR2 YSYEKL. V was trimmed by 2 bases and J by 4 bases, leaving 9 bases between them. The CDR3 loop spans 13 amino acids. The CDR3 protein is CASSQRTAYEQYF. In DNA form, the CDR3 reads TGCGCCAGCAGCCAAAGGACTGCTTACGAGCAGTACTTC.

Only a few counts were recorded for this clonotype. CDR3 loop: CASSEMTGPAYEQYF. The CDR3 DNA reads TGTGCCAGCAGTGAGATGACCGGGCCAGCTTACGAGCAGTACTTC. The chain is built from TRBV28 and TRBJ2-7; D call uncertain. Trimming shortened V by 5 bases and J by 4 bases, and 18 bases separated the two germline ends. The CDR3 loop spans 15 amino acids. CDR1 and CDR2 from the germline V gene are MDHEN and SYDVKM. Full variable domain (rest looked up from reference TRBV28 and TRBJ2-7): DVKVTQSSRYLVKRTGEKVFLECVQDMDHENMFWYRQDPGLGLRLIYFSYDVKMKEKGDIPEGYSVSREKKERFSLILESASTNQTSMYLCASSEMTGPAYEQYFGPGTRLTVT.

This clonotype was found a few times. The rearrangement uses TRBV12-3 or TRBV12-4 and TRBJ2-3, with D maybe TRBD1 (6 bases). The CDR3 is 13 residues long. V lost 8 bases and J 4 bases, leaving 13 bases between the germline ends. CDR3 loop: CASRRGSADTQYF. The CDR3 DNA reads as TGTGCCAGCCGTAGGGGGTCCGCAGATACGCAGTATTTT.

This clonotype was seen repeatedly, ten times or more. The chain recombines TRBV19 with TRBJ1-1; D gene uncertain. Looked up from germline, CDR1 is LNHDA and CDR2 is SQIVND (reference sequence). The CDR3 loop spans 12 amino acids. Trimming removed 7 bases from V and 3 bases from J, with 9 bases in between. Written as DNA, the CDR3 is TGTGCCAGTACAAGGTACGACACTGAAGCTTTCTTT. This gives the protein CASTRYDTEAFF.

This clonotype appeared a single time. The chain uses TRBV6-1 and TRBJ1-5, with TRBD1 as a possible D gene (6 bases). Germline V lookup: CDR1 MNHNS, CDR2 SASEGT. The CDR3 length is 14 residues. The V and J ends lost 7 bases and 0 bases respectively, with 10 bases between them. The CDR3 region is CASTRTVSNQPQHF. DNA for the CDR3: TGTGCCAGCACGAGGACAGTTAGCAATCAGCCCCAGCATTTT.

The chain uses TRBV6-1 and TRBJ1-1, with 8 bases that match TRBD1. CDR3 length equals 17 residues. Germline trimming cut 1 base from V and 1 base from J; bases unmatched to any gene: 8. Germline V gene data show CDR1 as MNHNS and CDR2 as SASEGT. The chain's CDR3 is CASSEEGQVGWNTEAFF. The DNA for the CDR3 is TGTGCCAGCAGTGAAGAGGGACAGGTGGGGTGGAACACTGAAGCTTTCTTT.

This clonotype was found many times. V usage is TRBV20-1 and J usage is TRBJ2-7; 9 bases agree with TRBD1. This CDR3 is built from 15 residues. Unmatched junction bases numbered 13, after V lost 6 bases and J lost 4 bases. Germline CDR1 and CDR2: DFQATT and SNEGSKA (reference sequence). This CDR3 is CSAAARTGVLYEQYF. The DNA for the CDR3 is TGCAGTGCCGCAGCGAGGACAGGGGTTTTATACGAGCAGTACTTC.

This clonotype was seen many times. The chain carries TRBV12-3 or TRBV12-4 and TRBJ1-1, with a tentative D call TRBD1 (5 bases). The CDR3 is 14 residues long. V lost 6 bases to trimming and J lost 1 base, with 12 bases between them. The CDR3 nucleotides are TGTGCCAGCAGCTTAAGGACACCGAACACTGAAGCTTTCTTT. Its translation is CASSLRTPNTEAFF.

With regard to this clonotype: This may arise from a read error, as a much more abundant clone is one base away. The rearrangement uses TRBV28 and TRBJ2-7; 7 bases agree with TRBD2. Germline values: CDR1 MDHEN, CDR2 SYDVKM. This CDR3 contains 16 residues. Written as DNA, the CDR3 is TGTGCCAGCAGTTTACGGCGGCGGGCGGGAGTGAGTGAGCGGTACTTC. Translation: CASSLRRRAGVSERYF.

This clonotype was seen ten or more times. The V gene is TRBV7-2, the J gene TRBJ2-5; maybe TRBD1 (5 bases). V was trimmed by 1 base and J by 6 bases, leaving 9 bases between them. Germline V gives CDR1 SGHTA, CDR2 FQGNSA. This CDR3 spans 13 amino acids. CDR3 nucleotide sequence: TGTGCCAGCAGCTTAGATAGGGGAAAGACCCAGTACTTC. Translation: CASSLDRGKTQYF.

This clonotype was picked up one time. The rearrangement uses TRBV19 and TRBJ1-1; TRBD1 agrees at 10 bases. J lost 6 bases, V lost 9 bases, and 13 bases had no gene match. CDR3 length: 15 amino acids. The germline gives CDR1 LNHDA, CDR2 SQIVND (reference sequence). Here the CDR3 reads CASQGRQGALSEAFF. In DNA, the CDR3 is TGTGCCAGCCAAGGGAGACAGGGGGCGCTTTCTGAAGCTTTCTTT.

The sample holds many counts of this clonotype. The chain combines TRBV6-2 or TRBV6-3 with TRBJ2-2, with D unclear. CDR1 and CDR2 (germline): MNHEY, SVGEGT. The CDR3 runs to 18 residues. Trimming stripped 0 bases from V and 0 bases from J, with 14 bases between. CDR3 nucleotides: TGTGCCAGCAGTTACTCCTATTTTTCAACGGCGAACACCGGGGAGCTGTTTTTT. Translated, it gives CASSYSYFSTANTGELFF.

As for this clonotype: A much larger clone lies a single base off, so this may be a read error. The chain carries TRBV6-5 and TRBJ2-5; no reliable D call. The CDR3 length is 13 residues. The germline gives CDR1 MNHEY, CDR2 SVGAGI. Written as DNA, the CDR3 is TGTGTCAGCAGTTACAGTGGGGTGGAGACCCAGTACTTC. Its translation: CVSSYSGVETQYF.

At least ten counts were recorded for this clonotype. The CDR3 loop is CASSYSSTSGGRDSYEQYF. CDR3 coding DNA: TGTGCCAGCAGTTACTCCTCGACTAGCGGGGGGCGAGACTCCTACGAGCAGTACTTC. The V gene is TRBV6-2 or TRBV6-3, the J gene TRBJ2-7; 13 nucleotides line up with TRBD2. The germline V gene encodes CDR1 MNHEY and CDR2 SVGEGT. Trimming at V came to 0 bases and at J to 0 bases, leaving 8 bases not matched to a gene. This CDR3 is built from 19 residues.

This clonotype was seen at least ten times. The chain uses TRBV20-1 and TRBJ1-1; 8 positions match TRBD1. The CDR3 sequence is 17 residues long. V gave up 1 base and J gave up 0 bases; unmatched junction bases: 10. CDR1 DFQATT and CDR2 SNEGSKA come from the germline V gene (reference sequence). The CDR3 DNA reads as TGCAGTGCTAGAGGGATCTGGACAGGGACGGTGAACACTGAAGCTTTCTTT. It yields the protein CSARGIWTGTVNTEAFF.

This clonotype was detected many times. The chain recombines TRBV7-9 with TRBJ1-3, with D perhaps TRBD1 (6 bases). In germline, CDR1 is SEHNR, CDR2 FQNEAQ (reference sequence). V lost 3 bases to trimming and J lost 4 bases, with 10 bases between them. This CDR3 is built from 14 residues. The CDR3 reads CASSFAGDGNTIYF. The CDR3 DNA reads TGTGCCAGCAGCTTCGCAGGGGACGGAAACACCATATATTTT.

V is TRBV2 and J is TRBJ2-7; D gene unclear. V lost 2 bases to trimming and J lost 0 bases, with 11 bases between them. The V gene's germline CDR1 is SNHLY and CDR2 FYNNEI. The CDR3 consists of 15 residues. CDR3 nucleotide sequence: TGTGCCAGCAGTGAACTGGCTACTGACTCCTACGAGCAGTACTTC. Protein: CASSELATDSYEQYF.

Many counts were recorded for this clonotype. The chain carries TRBV29-1 and TRBJ1-5; 7 nucleotides match TRBD1. Unmatched junction bases numbered 7, after V lost 6 bases and J lost 5 bases. The CDR3 has 13 residues. The germline V gene has CDR1 SQVTM and CDR2 ANQGSEA. This CDR3 is CSVTEGAHQPQHF. CDR3 DNA sequence: TGCAGCGTCACCGAGGGGGCCCATCAGCCCCAGCATTTT. Supplemented by reference TRBV29-1 and TRBJ1-5, the full variable domain reads SAVISQKPSRDICQRGTSLTIQCQVDSQVTMMFWYRQQPGQSLTLIATANQGSEATYESGFVIDKFPISRPNLTFSTLTVSNMSPEDSSIYLCSVTEGAHQPQHFGDGTRLSIL.

At least ten counts were recorded for this clonotype. This chain connects TRBV19 to TRBJ2-6; possibly TRBD2 for D (5 bases). The CDR3 contains 15 residues. Germline CDR1 reads LNHDA; CDR2 reads SQIVND (reference sequence). V lost 5 bases and J lost 0, with 8 bases in between. The CDR3 coding sequence is TGTGCCAGTAGTGCGGGCCTCTCTGGGGCCAACGTCCTGACTTTC. The encoded protein is CASSAGLSGANVLTF.

This clonotype was observed many times. The chain uses TRBV12-3 or TRBV12-4 and TRBJ1-6, with 8 bases lining up with TRBD1. Losses at the gene ends were 5 bases for V and 10 bases for J; bases not matched to a gene: 10. CDR3 length: 15 amino acids. CDR3 loop: CASSPRQGYGSPLHF. The CDR3 DNA follows: TGTGCCAGCAGTCCCCGACAGGGGTACGGGTCACCCCTCCACTTT.

This clonotype was counted many times. The V call is TRBV14, the J call TRBJ1-1; D is perhaps TRBD1 (5 bases). The CDR3 is made up of 14 amino acids. Trimming cost V 2 bases and J 4 bases, with 11 bases left between them. In germline, CDR1 is SGHDN, CDR2 FVKESK. CDR3 protein: CASSQRGPGTEAFF. CDR3 coding DNA: TGTGCCAGCAGCCAAAGGGGCCCAGGCACTGAAGCTTTCTTT.